This T cell receptor beta chain was identified during a study of shared clonotypes between healthy human individuals. Some clones are missing from TCRdb's copy, which holds only in-frame ones; the method was immunoSEQ multiplex PCR. The data show 2 million to 2.5 million clones, around 93% seen once. As concerns this clone: The antigen is not known.

Study-level results: Between a handful of donors, naive CD4 clonotypes were shared at a level of around 5.2%. Clonotypes which were not shared had lower generation probabilities than clonotypes that all four donors shared.

The CDR3 loop spans 15 amino acids. V was pared by 5 bases and J by 0 bases, with 8 bases of the junction left unmatched. Germline values: CDR1 SGHRS, CDR2 YFSETQ. Source material: naive CD4+ T cells from PBMCs. As to subset: CD45RA+ positively selected. The chain carries TRBV5-1 and TRBJ2-7, with 7 bases identical to TRBD2. This clonotype was obtained from a man aged 18-30 years in good health. Some clones in this sample may be carry-over from other donors' samples. CDR3 nucleotides: TGCGCCAGCAGGGGAGGGACTACCTACTCCTACGAGCAGTACTTC. It translates to CASRGGTTYSYEQYF.